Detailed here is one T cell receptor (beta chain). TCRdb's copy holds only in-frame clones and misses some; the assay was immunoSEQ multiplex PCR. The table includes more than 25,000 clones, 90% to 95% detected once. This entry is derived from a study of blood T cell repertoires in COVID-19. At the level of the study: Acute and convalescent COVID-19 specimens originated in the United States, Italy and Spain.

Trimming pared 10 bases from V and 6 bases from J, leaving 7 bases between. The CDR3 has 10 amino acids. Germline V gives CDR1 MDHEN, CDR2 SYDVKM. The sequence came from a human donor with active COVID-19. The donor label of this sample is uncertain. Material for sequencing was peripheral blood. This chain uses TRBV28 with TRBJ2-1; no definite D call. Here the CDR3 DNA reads TGTGCCAACACCCTCAATGAGCAGTTCTTC. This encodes CANTLNEQFF. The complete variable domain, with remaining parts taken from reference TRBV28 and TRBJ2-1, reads DVKVTQSSRYLVKRTGEKVFLECVQDMDHENMFWYRQDPGLGLRLIYFSYDVKMKEKGDIPEGYSVSREKKERFSLILESASTNQTSMYLCANTLNEQFFGPGTRLTVL.